This T cell receptor beta chain comes out of a study of beta chain features in type 1 diabetes (dated by TCRdb to the late 2010s). General notes on the study: Mean age, gender distribution, total cell number and subset yield were not different between patients and healthy donors. A total of roughly 100 million sorted cells were examined across all samples, and the number of cells per subset was strongly correlated with RNA yield. The study compared the TCRB repertoires of sorted circulating CD4+ T cell subsets in recently diagnosed type 1 diabetes patients with those in matched healthy donors. Naive and central memory subsets were obtained from all 30 or so donors, but regulatory and stem cell-like memory subsets were isolated from only 8 patients and roughly 8 healthy donors. What the study reported, not specific to this receptor: A moderate but significant shortening of TCRB CDR3 length was observed in type 1 diabetes patients in all four CD4+ subsets. Because cDNA was sequenced instead of genomic DNA, activated cells with high expression could be over-represented, although the groups did not differ in activation or CD3 levels. At VDJ recombination sites, patients with type 1 diabetes made fewer insertions and deleted more nucleotides, a pattern implying thymic rearrangement abnormalities. Because small numbers of individuals were included in the HLA sub-analyses, any influence of HLA type on TCRB rearrangement was left unresolved. Naive, central memory and regulatory TCRB repertoires appeared to be more similar among patients than among healthy donors. Shorter templates might be favored by PCR, yet because patient and control samples were amplified and corrected together, any such skew would affect both groups equally.

The High Capacity cDNA Reverse Transcription Kit was used to reverse transcribe all of the isolated RNA, meaning that expressed TCRB transcripts were what got sequenced. Naive, central memory and regulatory T cell samples underwent deep immunoSEQ sequencing, averaging approximately 3.5 million total reads per sample. After sorted cells were lysed in RLT buffer, RNA was extracted with DNase-treated RNeasy Micro or Mini kits, with the choice depending on cell number. To prevent cross-contamination, each cell subset was processed individually, whereas patient and healthy donor samples were processed jointly. The immunoSEQ multiplex PCR was used to amplify TCRB sequences from cDNA, yielding 87-bp fragments that span the CDR3 region. The amplicons were sequenced using the Illumina HiSeq platform. Per the original workflow: Synthetic template baselines were used to correct PCR bias computationally, reads within Hamming distance 2 were collapsed, and singletons that could not be merged were discarded. Reads were aligned against IMGT so that V, D and J genes, CDR3 length and insertions or deletions at six rearrangement sites could be assigned. Within each subset, clonotype counts were normalized to sorted cell number, and only after that were true diversity and Gini coefficients computed with the tcR R package. The overlap coefficient, calculated on TCRB nucleotide sequences, was used to measure repertoire sharing. In its TCRdb copy, this immuneACCESS table keeps in-frame sequences only and misses some clones. Where compared with another copy, unresolved V genes explain less than half of these, and the others have no known cause. The D gene and trimming were derived from the DNA, and the V and J assignments and clone size from that table. A total of around 340,000 clones appear in this sample, roughly 8.8% of them only once. The ten largest make up less than 1.2% of the sample.

A single peripheral blood draw of about 116 mL on average was collected from each donor into heparinised tubes. A BD FACSAria II and a panel including CD45RO, CCR7, CD25, CD127, CD95 and CD27 were used to sort naive, central memory, regulatory and stem cell-like memory CD4+ T cells. Every sorted population had a purity above 98%. PBMCs were isolated right away by Lymphoprep density gradient centrifugation and were stained directly, without culture. Samples were stained and sorted in pairs, with one healthy donor and one patient per experiment, so that batch effects were minimized. In its sample, this clone was seen a few times. Its antigen is still unknown. Base qualities are missing; no much larger clone stands one base away. From a lookup of the germline V gene (reference sequence), CDR1 and CDR2 are DFQATT and SNEGSKA. Germline trimming: 2 bases from V, 14 bases from J; junction bases outside gene matches: 1. Spanning cysteine to phenylalanine, the CDR3 consists of 10 amino acids. The retained sequence is limited to the CDR3, 30 bases, with the frame set at the first base.

The specimen was central memory CD4+ T cells from blood. The sequence came from a young man with type 1 diabetes. The V and J genes are TRBV20-1 and TRBJ1-5; TRBD1 fits 9 bases in the junction. The sequenced DNA: TGCAGTGCTAGAAGGGACAGGGAGCATTTT. This yields the protein CSARRDREHF.